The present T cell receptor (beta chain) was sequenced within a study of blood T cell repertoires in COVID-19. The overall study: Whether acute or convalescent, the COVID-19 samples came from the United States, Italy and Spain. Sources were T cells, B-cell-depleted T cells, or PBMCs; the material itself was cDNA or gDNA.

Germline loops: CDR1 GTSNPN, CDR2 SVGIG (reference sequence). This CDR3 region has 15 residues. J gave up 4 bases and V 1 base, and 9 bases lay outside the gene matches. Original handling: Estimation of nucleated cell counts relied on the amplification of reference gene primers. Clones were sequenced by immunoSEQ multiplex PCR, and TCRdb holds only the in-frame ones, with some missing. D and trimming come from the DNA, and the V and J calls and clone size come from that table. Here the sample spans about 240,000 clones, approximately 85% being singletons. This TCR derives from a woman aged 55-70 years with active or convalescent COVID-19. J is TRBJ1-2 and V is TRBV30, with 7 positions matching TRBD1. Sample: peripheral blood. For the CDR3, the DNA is TGTGCCTGGAGTGGAAGGACAGGCGCGCGCTATGGCTACACCTTC. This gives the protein CAWSGRTGARYGYTF. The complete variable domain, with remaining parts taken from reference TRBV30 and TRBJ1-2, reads SQTIHQWPATLVQPVGSPLSLECTVEGTSNPNLYWYRQAAGRGLQLLFYSVGIGQISSEVPQNLSASRPQDRQFILSSKKLLLSDSGFYLCAWSGRTGARYGYTFGSGTRLTVV.